The TCR beta chain described here comes from a study of T cells in localized non-small cell lung cancer. The study, taken as a whole, reports: Adjacent lung exhibited a median of around 60 among the 100 most abundant tumor clones. Because sequencing included only one region (of the tumor), heterogeneity remains possible.

Remarks on this clone: Antigen specificity is unknown. One end of the junction does not line up with germline, which may come from a read error.

Germline V gives CDR1 SNHLY, CDR2 FYNNEI. The CDR3 totals 13 residues. Profiled with immunoSEQ multiplex PCR; TCRdb holds only in-frame clones, not every one. The sample records tens of thousands of clones, 80% being singletons. The receptor comes from a female donor of 60 years or more with stage I lung adenocarcinoma. The input for sequencing was peripheral blood, taken before any cancer treatment. The chain recombines TRBV2 with TRBJ1-1, with 8 bases fitting TRBD1. CDR3 amino acids: CASSVAQGGSSGF. CDR3 DNA: TGTGCCAGCAGTGTGGCACAGGGGGGCTCCTCGGGTTTT.